The T cell receptor (beta chain) under discussion was sequenced for a study of shared clonotypes between healthy human individuals. The wider study: Each donor's CD4 naive and CD4 memory cells filled three plates apiece, CD8 naive two, and CD8 memory one. Study findings and constraints: Clonotypes shared by all four sorted-subset donors had higher generation probabilities than non-shared clonotypes.

The germline V gene encodes CDR1 MDHEN and CDR2 SYDVKM. The V and J ends lost 2 bases and 7 bases respectively, with 14 bases between them. CDR3 size: 15 residues. For sorted subsets, about 0.2 ug DNA per replicate equaled about 30,000 T cell genomes. The repertoire was sequenced with immunoSEQ multiplex PCR; TCRdb's copy has only in-frame clones and lacks some. The table has 2 million or so clones, 95% seen once. For this clone: Its specificity is unknown.

Division of CD4+ cells produced a CD45RA+ naive subset and a CD45RA-negative memory subset. The chain is built from TRBV28 and TRBJ1-4; tentatively, D is TRBD1 (6 bases). Sample: naive CD4+ T cells sorted from blood. Subset: CD45RA+ positively selected. The sequence derives from a man aged 18 to 30 in good health. CDR3 in amino acids: CASSLLQGTGEKLFF. Here the CDR3 DNA reads TGTGCCAGCAGTTTACTCCAGGGGACTGGTGAAAAACTGTTTTTT. Combining the CDR3 with reference TRBV28 and TRBJ1-4 gives the whole variable domain DVKVTQSSRYLVKRTGEKVFLECVQDMDHENMFWYRQDPGLGLRLIYFSYDVKMKEKGDIPEGYSVSREKKERFSLILESASTNQTSMYLCASSLLQGTGEKLFFGSGTQLSVL.